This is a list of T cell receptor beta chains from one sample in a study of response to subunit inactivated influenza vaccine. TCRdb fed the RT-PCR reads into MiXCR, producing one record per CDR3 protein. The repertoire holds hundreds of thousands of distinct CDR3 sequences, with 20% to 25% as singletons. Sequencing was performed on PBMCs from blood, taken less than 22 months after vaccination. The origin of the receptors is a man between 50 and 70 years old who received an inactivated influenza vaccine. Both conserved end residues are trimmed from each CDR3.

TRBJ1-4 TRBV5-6 ASSHDRGDEKLF
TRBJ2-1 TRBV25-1 ASSEYGLGNEQF
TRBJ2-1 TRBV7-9 ASSSGLAANNEQF
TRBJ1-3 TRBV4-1 ASSFDRDSGNTIY
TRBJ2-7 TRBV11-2 ASSLVSTSGRSYEQY
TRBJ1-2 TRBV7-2 ASSLQGLRGYT
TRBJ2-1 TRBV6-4 ASSERDGDNEQF
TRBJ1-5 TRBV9 ASSVGVGNQPQH
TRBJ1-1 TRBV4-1 ASSQEVRGVSEAF
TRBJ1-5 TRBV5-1 ASRPVRVSQPQH
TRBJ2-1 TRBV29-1 SVGIGLEGSNEQF
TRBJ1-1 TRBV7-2 ASSLVRISQGEAF
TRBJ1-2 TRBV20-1 SARGRASTEGYT
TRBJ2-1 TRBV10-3 AISESPPYNEQF
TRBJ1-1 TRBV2 ASSWTGGTEAF
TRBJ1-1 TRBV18 ASTKNRDRSVNTEAF
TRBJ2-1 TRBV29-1 SVEVRRLSYNEQF
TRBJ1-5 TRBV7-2 ASSPIGRGAGEPQH
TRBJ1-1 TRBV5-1 ASSTDWNTEAF
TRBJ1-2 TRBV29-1 SVSVNNYGYT